The present TCR beta chain was sequenced within a study of blood T cells in healthy people across ages. General study results and limits: Long-lived donors had more naive CD4+ cells and higher diversity than aged donors.

This clonotype was counted between two and nine times. The antigen remains undetermined. Peripheral blood samples of around 11 milliliters were drawn from each donor. With each sample, at least 6 micrograms of total RNA were extracted. Through a sample-barcoded 5' primer and a J-beta primer mix, a second PCR was run for about 6 to 11 cycles. TCRdb used MiXCR to reprocess the 5' RACE reads, holding one entry per CDR3 protein. The sample carries some 1.5 million distinct CDR3 sequences, 25% to 30% recorded once. J gave up 7 bases and V 9 bases, and 6 bases lay outside the gene matches. CDR1 is SNHLY, CDR2 FYNNEI, per germline. This CDR3 contains 13 residues.

V is TRBV2 and J is TRBJ1-6, with TRBD1 matching 7 bases. This TCR was sampled from a woman in her 30s in good health. The specimen sequenced was blood. CDR3 bases: TGTGCCAGTCACAGACAGGGCAATTCACCCCTCCACTTT. Protein sequence: CASHRQGNSPLHF.